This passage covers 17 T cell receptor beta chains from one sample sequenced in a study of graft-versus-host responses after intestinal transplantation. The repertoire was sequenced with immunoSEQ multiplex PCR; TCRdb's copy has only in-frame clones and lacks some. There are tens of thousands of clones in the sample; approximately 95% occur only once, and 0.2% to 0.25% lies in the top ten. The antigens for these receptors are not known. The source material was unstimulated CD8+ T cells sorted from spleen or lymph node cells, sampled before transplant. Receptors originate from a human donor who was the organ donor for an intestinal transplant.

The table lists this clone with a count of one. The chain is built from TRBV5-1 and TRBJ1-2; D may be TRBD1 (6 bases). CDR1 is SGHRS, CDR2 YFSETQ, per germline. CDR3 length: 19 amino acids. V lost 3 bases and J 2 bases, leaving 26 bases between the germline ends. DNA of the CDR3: TGCGCCAGCAGCTCGGAGGGGGGGGTGAGCCAAAGTTTAAACTATGGCTACACCTTC. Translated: CASSSEGGVSQSLNYGYTF.

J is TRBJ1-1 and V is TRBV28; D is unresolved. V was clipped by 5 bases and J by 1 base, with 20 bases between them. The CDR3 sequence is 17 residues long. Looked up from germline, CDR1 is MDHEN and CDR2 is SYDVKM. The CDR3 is CASSLRATHTTNTEAFF. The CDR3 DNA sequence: TGTGCCAGCAGTCTGAGGGCCACTCATACTACGAACACTGAAGCTTTCTTT.

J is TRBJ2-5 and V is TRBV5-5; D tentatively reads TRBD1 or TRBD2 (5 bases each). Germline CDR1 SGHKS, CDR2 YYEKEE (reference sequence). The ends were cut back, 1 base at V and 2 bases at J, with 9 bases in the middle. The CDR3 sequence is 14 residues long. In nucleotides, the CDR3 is TGTGCCAGCAGCTTGCCGGGGCCACAAGAGACCCAGTACTTC. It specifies CASSLPGPQETQYF. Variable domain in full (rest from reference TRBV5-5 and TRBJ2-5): DAGVTQSPTHLIKTRGQQVTLRCSPISGHKSVSWYQQVLGQGPQFIFQYYEKEERGRGNFPDRFSARQFPNYSSELNVNALLLGDSALYLCASSLPGPQETQYFGPGTRLLVL.

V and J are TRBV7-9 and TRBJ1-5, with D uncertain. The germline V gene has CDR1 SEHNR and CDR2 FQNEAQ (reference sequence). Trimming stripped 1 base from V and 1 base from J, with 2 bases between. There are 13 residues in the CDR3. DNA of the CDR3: TGTGCCAGCAGCTTAGAGAGCAATCAGCCCCAGCATTTT. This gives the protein CASSLESNQPQHF.

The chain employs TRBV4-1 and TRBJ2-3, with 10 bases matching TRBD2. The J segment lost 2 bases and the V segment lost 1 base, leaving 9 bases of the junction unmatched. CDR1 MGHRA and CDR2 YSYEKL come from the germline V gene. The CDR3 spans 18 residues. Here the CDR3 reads CASSQVQAGGPFTDTQYF. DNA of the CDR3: TGCGCCAGCAGCCAAGTGCAAGCGGGGGGGCCCTTCACAGATACGCAGTATTTT.

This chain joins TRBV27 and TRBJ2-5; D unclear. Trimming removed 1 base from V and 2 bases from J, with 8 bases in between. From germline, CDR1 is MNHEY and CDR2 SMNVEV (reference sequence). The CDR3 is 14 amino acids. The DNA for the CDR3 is TGTGCCAGCAGTTTATTATCCGAACAAGAGACCCAGTACTTC. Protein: CASSLLSEQETQYF.

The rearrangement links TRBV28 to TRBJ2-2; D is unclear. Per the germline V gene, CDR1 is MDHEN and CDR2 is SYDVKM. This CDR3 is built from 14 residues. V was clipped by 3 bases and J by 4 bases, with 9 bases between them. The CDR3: CASSFDFPTGELFF. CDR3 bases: TGTGCCAGCAGTTTTGACTTTCCCACCGGGGAGCTGTTTTTT. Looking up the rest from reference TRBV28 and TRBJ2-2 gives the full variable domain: DVKVTQSSRYLVKRTGEKVFLECVQDMDHENMFWYRQDPGLGLRLIYFSYDVKMKEKGDIPEGYSVSREKKERFSLILESASTNQTSMYLCASSFDFPTGELFFGEGSRLTVL.

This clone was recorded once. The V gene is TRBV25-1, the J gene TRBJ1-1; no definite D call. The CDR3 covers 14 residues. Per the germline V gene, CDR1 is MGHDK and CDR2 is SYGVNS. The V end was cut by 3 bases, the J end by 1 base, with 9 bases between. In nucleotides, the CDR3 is TGTGCCAGCAGTGACGACTCGTGGAACACTGAAGCTTTCTTT. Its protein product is CASSDDSWNTEAFF.

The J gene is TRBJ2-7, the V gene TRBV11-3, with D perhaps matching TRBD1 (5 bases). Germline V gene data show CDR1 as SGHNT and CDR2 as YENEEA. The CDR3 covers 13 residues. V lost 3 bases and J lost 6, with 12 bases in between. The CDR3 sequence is CASSFGAGAEQYF. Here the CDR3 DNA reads TGTGCCAGCAGCTTTGGCGCTGGGGCCGAGCAGTACTTC.

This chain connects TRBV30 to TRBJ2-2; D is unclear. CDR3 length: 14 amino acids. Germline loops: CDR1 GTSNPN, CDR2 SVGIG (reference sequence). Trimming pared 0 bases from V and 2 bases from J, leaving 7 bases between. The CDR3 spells CAWSVGVNTGELFF. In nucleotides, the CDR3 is TGTGCCTGGAGTGTAGGCGTTAACACCGGGGAGCTGTTTTTT.

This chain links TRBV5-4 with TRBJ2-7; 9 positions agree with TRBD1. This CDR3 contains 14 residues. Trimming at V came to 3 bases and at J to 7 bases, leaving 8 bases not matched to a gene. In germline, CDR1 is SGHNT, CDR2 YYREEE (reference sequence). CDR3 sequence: CASSWTGEGGEQYF. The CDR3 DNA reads TGTGCCAGCAGCTGGACAGGGGAGGGAGGGGAGCAGTACTTC.

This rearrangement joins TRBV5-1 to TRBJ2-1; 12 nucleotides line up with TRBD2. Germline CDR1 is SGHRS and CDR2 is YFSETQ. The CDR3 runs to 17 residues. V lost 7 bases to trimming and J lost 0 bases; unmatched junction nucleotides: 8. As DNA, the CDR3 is TGCGCCAGCCACCTGGAGGGACTAGCGGGCTCCTACAATGAGCAGTTCTTC. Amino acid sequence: CASHLEGLAGSYNEQFF.

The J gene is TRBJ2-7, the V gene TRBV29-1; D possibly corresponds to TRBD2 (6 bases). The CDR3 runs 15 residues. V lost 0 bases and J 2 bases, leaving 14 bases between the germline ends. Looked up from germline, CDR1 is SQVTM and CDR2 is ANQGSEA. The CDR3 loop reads CSVEEVGGAPYEQYF. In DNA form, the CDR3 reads TGCAGCGTTGAAGAGGTCGGCGGGGCCCCCTACGAGCAGTACTTC.

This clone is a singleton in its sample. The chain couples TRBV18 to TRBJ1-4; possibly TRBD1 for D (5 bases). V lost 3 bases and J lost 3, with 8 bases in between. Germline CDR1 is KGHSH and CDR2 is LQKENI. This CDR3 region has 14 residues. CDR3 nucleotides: TGTGCCAGCTCACCGGGGGGAGCTAATGAAAAACTGTTTTTT. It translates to CASSPGGANEKLFF.

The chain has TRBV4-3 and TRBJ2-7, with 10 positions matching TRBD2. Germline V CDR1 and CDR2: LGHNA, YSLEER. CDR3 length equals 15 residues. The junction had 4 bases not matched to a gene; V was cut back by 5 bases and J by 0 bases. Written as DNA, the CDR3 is TGCGCCAGCAGCTCCGGACTAGCGGACTCCTACGAGCAGTACTTC. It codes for CASSSGLADSYEQYF.

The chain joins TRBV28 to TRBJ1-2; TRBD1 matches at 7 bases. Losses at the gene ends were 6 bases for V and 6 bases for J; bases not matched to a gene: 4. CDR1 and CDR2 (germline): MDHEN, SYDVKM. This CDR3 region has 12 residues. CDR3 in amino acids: CASSPRGDGYTF. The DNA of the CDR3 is TGTGCCAGCAGCCCCAGGGGGGATGGCTACACCTTC.

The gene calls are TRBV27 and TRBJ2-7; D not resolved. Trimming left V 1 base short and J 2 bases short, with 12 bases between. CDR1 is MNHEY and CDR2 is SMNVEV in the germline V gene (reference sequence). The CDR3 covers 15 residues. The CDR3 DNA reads TGTGCCAGCAGTTTATACCCCCCAGAGACCTACGAGCAGTACTTC. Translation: CASSLYPPETYEQYF.